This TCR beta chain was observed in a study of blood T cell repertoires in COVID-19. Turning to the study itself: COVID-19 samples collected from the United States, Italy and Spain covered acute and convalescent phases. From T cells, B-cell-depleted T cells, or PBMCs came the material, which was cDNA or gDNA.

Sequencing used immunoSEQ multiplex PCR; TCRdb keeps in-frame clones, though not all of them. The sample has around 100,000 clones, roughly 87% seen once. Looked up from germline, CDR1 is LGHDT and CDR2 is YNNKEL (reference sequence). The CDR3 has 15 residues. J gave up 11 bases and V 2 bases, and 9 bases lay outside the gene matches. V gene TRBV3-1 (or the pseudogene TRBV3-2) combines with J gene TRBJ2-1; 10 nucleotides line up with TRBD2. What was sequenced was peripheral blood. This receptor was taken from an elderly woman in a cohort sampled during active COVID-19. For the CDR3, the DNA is TGTGCCAGCAGCCAATTAGCGGGAGGCCGGCTTCAGCAGTTCTTC. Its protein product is CASSQLAGGRLQQFF.